These T cell receptor beta chains were read from a single sample in a study of T cell responses to AZD1222 COVID-19 vaccine. The repertoire was sequenced with immunoSEQ multiplex PCR; TCRdb's copy has only in-frame clones and lacks some. The top ten hold approximately 5.9% of the sample, which has about 140,000 clones, 90% seen once. Sequencing used peripheral blood, obtained 28 days after the second AZD1222 dose. All receptors derive from an adult who received the AZD1222 COVID-19 vaccine. Both conserved end residues are part of each CDR3. The D gene is left open where the match is weak. For some rows the clone size is stated as once, few or many, or as a class when expanded; others skip it.

>TRBV28|TRBJ2-1|NA|TRBD2
TGTGCCAGCAGGTCAGGACGGACTAGCTCCTACAATGAGCAGTTCTTC
CASRSGRTSSYNEQFF
>TRBV5-1|TRBJ1-2|NA|NA
TGCGCCAGCAGCCCGATTGGAGGAGCATATGGCTACACCTTC
CASSPIGGAYGYTF
>TRBV6-2/TRBV6-3|TRBJ1-6|once|NA
TGTGCCAGCAGTCAAAGGGACGTAAGTTCACCCCTCCACTTT
CASSQRDVSSPLHF
>TRBV27|TRBJ1-6|NA|NA
TGTGCCAGCAGTCCCAGGGCCCGATGGTCACCCCTCCACTTT
CASSPRARWSPLHF
>TRBV7-2|TRBJ2-1|NA|NA
TGTGCCAGCAGCGCCCAAGTAGGGTATTACAATGAGCAGTTCTTC
CASSAQVGYYNEQFF
>TRBV6-5|TRBJ1-1|NA|NA
TGTGCCAGCAGTTATTCGGTGAACACTGAAGCTTTCTTT
CASSYSVNTEAFF
>TRBV6-2/TRBV6-3|TRBJ2-3|NA|TRBD2
TGTGCCAGCAGTTACTCGCTGACTAGCGGGAGGGTGGATACGCAGTATTTT
CASSYSLTSGRVDTQYF
>TRBV24-1|TRBJ2-7|NA|TRBD1
TGTGCCACCAGTGATACCCCGGGACAGGGGCCCTACGAGCAGTACTTC
CATSDTPGQGPYEQYF
>TRBV7-9|TRBJ2-7|NA|NA
TGTGCCAGCAGCCTGGGGTCGGGCCGACGGTCCTACGAGCAGTACTTC
CASSLGSGRRSYEQYF
>TRBV6-5|TRBJ1-1|NA|NA
TGTGCCAGCAGTTACTCGGTGGGTAAGGGGAACACTGAAGCTTTCTTT
CASSYSVGKGNTEAFF
>TRBV28|TRBJ1-4|NA|NA
TGTGCCAGCACAACAGTCAGGGGAGCTAATGAAAAACTGTTTTTT
CASTTVRGANEKLFF
>TRBV10-2|TRBJ1-4|NA|NA
TGCGCCAGCAGTGCATCGGGATCAACTAATGAAAAACTGTTTTTT
CASSASGSTNEKLFF
>TRBV11-2|TRBJ2-1|NA|NA
TGTGCCAGCAGCTCGTTCGGGGGTTTAGGAAATGAGCAGTTCTTC
CASSSFGGLGNEQFF
>TRBV6-2/TRBV6-3|TRBJ2-7|NA|TRBD2
TGTGCCAGCAGTTATCCCCAACTAGCGGGAGAAAACGAGCAGTACTTC
CASSYPQLAGENEQYF
>TRBV6-5|TRBJ2-3|NA|TRBD1
TGTGCCACCACTACAGGGGGCACAGATACGCAGTATTTT
CATTTGGTDTQYF
>TRBV4-2|TRBJ2-7|NA|TRBD2
TGTGCCAGCAGCCAAACCGGGACTAGCGGGACCTACGAGCAGTACTTC
CASSQTGTSGTYEQYF
>TRBV6-2/TRBV6-3|TRBJ2-3|NA|NA
TGTGCCAGCAGACCTCGGCATGGAGCAGTTAGCACAGATACGCAGTATTTT
CASRPRHGAVSTDTQYF
>TRBV19|TRBJ2-7|NA|TRBD1
TGTGCCAGTAGTATAGATCCGGACAGGGCTCGGTCCGAGCAGTACTTC
CASSIDPDRARSEQYF
>TRBV6-4|TRBJ2-7|NA|NA
TGTGCCAGCAGTGACTCGAGTGAGAGCTCCTACGAGCAGTACTTC
CASSDSSESSYEQYF
>TRBV5-1|TRBJ1-2|NA|NA
TGCGCCAGCAGCCCCAGGGGTGGGGATGGCTACACCTTC
CASSPRGGDGYTF
>TRBV7-9|TRBJ1-2|NA|NA
TGTGCCAGCAGCTTAGAATGGGCCGGGAATTACGGCTACACCTTC
CASSLEWAGNYGYTF
>TRBV7-2|TRBJ1-1|NA|NA
TGTGCCAGCAGGAGGGACAACATGAACACTGAAGCTTTCTTT
CASRRDNMNTEAFF
>TRBV28|TRBJ1-4|NA|NA
TGTGCCAGCAGTTTGGGGGGAAATGAAAAACTGTTTTTT
CASSLGGNEKLFF
>TRBV5-1|TRBJ1-6|NA|NA
TGCGCCAGCAGCTTGGATGGGTCCTATAATTCACCCCTCCACTTT
CASSLDGSYNSPLHF
>TRBV7-2|TRBJ2-7|NA|NA
TGTGCCAGCAGCTCCCCGGGACTTTCCTACGAGCAGTACTTC
CASSSPGLSYEQYF